The T cell receptor beta chain described here comes from a study of CD8+ T cells in alopecia areata. Study-wide results and limits: Scalp clonality and expanded CD8+ clones among the top 100 showed significant decreases with tofacitinib.

Comment on this clone: Its antigen is as yet unknown.

Treatment given: oral pan-JAK inhibitor, 5-10 mg twice daily. Germline V gene data show CDR1 as LGHNA and CDR2 as YSLEER. This CDR3 contains 14 residues. V lost 0 bases to trimming and J lost 1 base, with 5 bases between them. RNA extraction was followed by reverse transcription into cDNA, which acted as the sequencing template. TCRdb keeps only in-frame clones here, not all; method: immunoSEQ multiplex PCR. Of about 190,000 clones listed, roughly three fifths were seen once; the top ten hold around 0.69%. The chain uses TRBV4-3 and TRBJ2-3; D gene uncertain. Specimen: CD4+ T cells sorted from blood, collected at week 4, from a patient treated with tofacitinib. The clonotype comes from a human donor with alopecia areata. The CDR3 DNA reads TGCGCCAGCAGCCAAGACCCGGGCACAGATACGCAGTATTTT. Protein sequence: CASSQDPGTDTQYF.